The following is a TCR beta chain sequence with its context. The CDR3 end is not reached by the read, which stops 3 residues before it; the germline J gene fills it in. The repertoire was sequenced with immunoSEQ multiplex PCR; TCRdb's copy has only in-frame clones and lacks some. This sample's table has 15,000 to 20,000 clones. The data were taken from a study of T cells in women clearing cervical HPV infection. The CDR3 is 14 residues long. V was pared by 6 bases and J by 4 bases, with 16 bases between. Germline V gene sequence: CDR1 LNHDA, CDR2 SQIVND (reference sequence). The source is a woman between 18 and 75 years old with a cervical HPV16 infection that either progressed to CIN3+ or cleared (not recorded which). The sample comprised blood buffy coat. The chain carries TRBV19 and TRBJ2-7; tentatively, D is TRBD1 (7 bases). The CDR3 bases that were read are TGTGCCAGTAGCCGACAGGGAGGTGATTACGAG. Its translation is CASSRQGGDYE. The full CDR3 reads CASSRQGGDYEQYF.